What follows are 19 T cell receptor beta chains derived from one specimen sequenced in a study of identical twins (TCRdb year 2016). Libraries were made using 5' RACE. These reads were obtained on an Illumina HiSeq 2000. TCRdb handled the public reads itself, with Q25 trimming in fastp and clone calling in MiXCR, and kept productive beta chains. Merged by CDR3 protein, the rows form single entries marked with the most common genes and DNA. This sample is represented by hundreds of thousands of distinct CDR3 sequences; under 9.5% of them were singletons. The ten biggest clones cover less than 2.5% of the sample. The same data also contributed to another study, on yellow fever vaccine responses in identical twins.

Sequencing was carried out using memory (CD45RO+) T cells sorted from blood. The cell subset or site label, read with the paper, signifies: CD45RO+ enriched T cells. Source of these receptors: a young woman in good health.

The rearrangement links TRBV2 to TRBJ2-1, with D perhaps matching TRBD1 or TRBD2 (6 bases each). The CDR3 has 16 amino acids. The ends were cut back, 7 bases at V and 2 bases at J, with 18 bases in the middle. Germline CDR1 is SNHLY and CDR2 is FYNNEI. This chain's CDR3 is CASTAGGRRTYNEQFF. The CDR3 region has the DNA TGTGCCAGCACCGCCGGGGGCCGTCGGACCTACAATGAGCAGTTCTTC.

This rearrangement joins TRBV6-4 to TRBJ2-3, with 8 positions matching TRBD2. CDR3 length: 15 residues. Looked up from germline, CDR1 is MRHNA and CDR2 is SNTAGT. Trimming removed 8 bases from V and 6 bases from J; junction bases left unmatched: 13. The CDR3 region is CASSTSGGGPDTQYF. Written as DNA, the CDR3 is TGTGCCAGCTCTACCTCGGGAGGGGGTCCGGATACGCAGTATTTT.

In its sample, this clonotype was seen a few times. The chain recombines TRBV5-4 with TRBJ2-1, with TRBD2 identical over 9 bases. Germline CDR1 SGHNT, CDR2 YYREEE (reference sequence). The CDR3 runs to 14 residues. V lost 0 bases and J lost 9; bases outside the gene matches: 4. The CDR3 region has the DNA TGTGCCAGCAGCTTGGGCGGGAGGGTTTTTGAGCAGTTCTTC. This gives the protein CASSLGGRVFEQFF.

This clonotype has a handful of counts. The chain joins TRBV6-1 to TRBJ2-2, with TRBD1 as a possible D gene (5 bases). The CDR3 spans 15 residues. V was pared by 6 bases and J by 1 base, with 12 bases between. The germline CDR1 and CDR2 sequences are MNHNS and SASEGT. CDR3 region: CASRNRQGNTGELFF. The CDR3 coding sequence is TGTGCCAGCAGAAACCGGCAGGGGAACACCGGGGAGCTGTTTTTT.

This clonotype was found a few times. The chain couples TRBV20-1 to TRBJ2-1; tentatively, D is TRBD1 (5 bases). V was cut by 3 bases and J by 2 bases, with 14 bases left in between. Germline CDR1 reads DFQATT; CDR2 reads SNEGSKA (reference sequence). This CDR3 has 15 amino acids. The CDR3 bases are TGCAGTGCTAGGGGGCCCCAGGACCCCTACAATGAGCAGTTCTTC. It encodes CSARGPQDPYNEQFF.

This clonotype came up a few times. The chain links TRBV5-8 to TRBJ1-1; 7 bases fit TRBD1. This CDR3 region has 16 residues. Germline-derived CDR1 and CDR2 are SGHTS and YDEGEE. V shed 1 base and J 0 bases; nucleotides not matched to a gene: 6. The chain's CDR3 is CASSLQGGLMNTEAFF. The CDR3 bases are TGTGCCAGCAGCTTGCAGGGGGGCCTAATGAACACTGAAGCTTTCTTT. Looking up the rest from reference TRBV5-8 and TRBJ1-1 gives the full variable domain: EAGVTQSPTHLIKTRGQQATLRCSPISGHTSVYWYQQALGLGLQFLLWYDEGEERNRGNFPPRFSGRQFPNYSSELNVNALELEDSALYLCASSLQGGLMNTEAFFGQGTRLTVV.

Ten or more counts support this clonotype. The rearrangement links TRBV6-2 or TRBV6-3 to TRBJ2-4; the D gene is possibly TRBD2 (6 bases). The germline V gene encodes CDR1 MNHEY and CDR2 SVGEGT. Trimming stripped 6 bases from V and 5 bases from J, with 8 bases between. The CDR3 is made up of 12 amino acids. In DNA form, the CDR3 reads TGTGCCAGCAGGGAGCGGGAAAACATTCAGTACTTC. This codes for CASRERENIQYF.

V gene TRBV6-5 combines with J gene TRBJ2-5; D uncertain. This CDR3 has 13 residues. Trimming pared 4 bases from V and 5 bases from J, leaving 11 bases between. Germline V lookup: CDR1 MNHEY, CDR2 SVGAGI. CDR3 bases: TGTGCCAGCAGTTCGCCCCGATTTGAGACCCAGTACTTC. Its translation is CASSSPRFETQYF.

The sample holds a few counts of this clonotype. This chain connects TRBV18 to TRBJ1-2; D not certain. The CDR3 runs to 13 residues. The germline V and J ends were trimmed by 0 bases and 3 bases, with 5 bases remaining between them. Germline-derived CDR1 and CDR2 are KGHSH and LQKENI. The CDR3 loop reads CASSPPQDYGYTF. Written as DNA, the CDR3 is TGTGCCAGCTCACCACCGCAGGACTATGGCTACACCTTC.

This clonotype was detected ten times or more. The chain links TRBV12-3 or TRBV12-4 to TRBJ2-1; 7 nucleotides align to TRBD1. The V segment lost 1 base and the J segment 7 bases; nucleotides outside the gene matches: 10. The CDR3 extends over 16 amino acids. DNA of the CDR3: TGTGCCAGCAGTTTAGGACAGGGAATGAGGGGAAATGAGCAGTTCTTC. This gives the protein CASSLGQGMRGNEQFF.

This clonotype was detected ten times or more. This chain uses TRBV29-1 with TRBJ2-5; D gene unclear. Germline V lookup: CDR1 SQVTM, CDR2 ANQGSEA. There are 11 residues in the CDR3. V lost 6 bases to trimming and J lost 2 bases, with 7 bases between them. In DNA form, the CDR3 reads TGCAGCGTAGCACAGCAAGAGACCCAGTACTTC. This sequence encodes CSVAQQETQYF.

CDR3 protein: CASSERGELNYEQYF. In nucleotides, the CDR3 is TGTGCCAGCAGCGAACGGGGAGAACTTAACTACGAGCAGTACTTC. The V and J genes are TRBV25-1 and TRBJ2-7; the D gene is possibly TRBD2 (5 bases). This CDR3 is built from 15 residues. The V end was cut by 6 bases, the J end by 3 bases, with 18 bases between. The germline gives CDR1 MGHDK, CDR2 SYGVNS.

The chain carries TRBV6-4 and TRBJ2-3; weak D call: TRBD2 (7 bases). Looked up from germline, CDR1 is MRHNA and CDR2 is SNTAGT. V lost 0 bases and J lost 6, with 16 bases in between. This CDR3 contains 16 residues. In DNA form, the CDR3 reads TGTGCCAGCAGTGACTCGATCGGGGGGCCCTTGGATACGCAGTATTTT. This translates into CASSDSIGGPLDTQYF.

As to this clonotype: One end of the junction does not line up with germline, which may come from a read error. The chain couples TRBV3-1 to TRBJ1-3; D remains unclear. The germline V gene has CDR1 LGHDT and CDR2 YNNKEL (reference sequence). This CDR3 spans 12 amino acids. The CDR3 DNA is TGTGCCAGCAGCCAAGCGGGTATCTCCATGTATTTT. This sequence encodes CASSQAGISMYF.

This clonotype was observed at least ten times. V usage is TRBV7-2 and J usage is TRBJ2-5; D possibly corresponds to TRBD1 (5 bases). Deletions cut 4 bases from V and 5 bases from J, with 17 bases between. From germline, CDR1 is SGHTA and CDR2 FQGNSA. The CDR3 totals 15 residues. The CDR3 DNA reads TGTGCCAGCAGCTCCATCAGGTCGAACAGGGAGACCCAGTACTTC. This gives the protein CASSSIRSNRETQYF.

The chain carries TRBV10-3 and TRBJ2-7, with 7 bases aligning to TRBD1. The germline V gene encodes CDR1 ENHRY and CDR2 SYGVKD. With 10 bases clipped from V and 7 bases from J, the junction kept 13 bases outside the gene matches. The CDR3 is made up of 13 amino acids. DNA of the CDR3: TGTGCCACTACGGGACAGCAGCGCTCGGAGCAGTACGTC. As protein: CATTGQQRSEQYV.

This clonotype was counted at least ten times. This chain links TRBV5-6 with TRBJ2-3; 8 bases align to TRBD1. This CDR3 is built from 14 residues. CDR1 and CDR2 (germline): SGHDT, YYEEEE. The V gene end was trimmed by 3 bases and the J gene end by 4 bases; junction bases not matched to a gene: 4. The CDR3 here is CASSSRGLADTQYF. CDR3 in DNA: TGTGCCAGCAGCTCCAGGGGGCTGGCAGATACGCAGTATTTT. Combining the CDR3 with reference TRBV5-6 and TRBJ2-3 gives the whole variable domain DAGVTQSPTHLIKTRGQQVTLRCSPKSGHDTVSWYQQALGQGPQFIFQYYEEEERQRGNFPDRFSGHQFPNYSSELNVNALLLGDSALYLCASSSRGLADTQYFGPGTRLTVL.

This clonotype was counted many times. For the CDR3, the DNA is TGCAGTGCTAGAGCGGAGGGACAGGGGAACACCGGGGAGCTGTTTTTT. It specifies CSARAEGQGNTGELFF. The J gene is TRBJ2-2, the V gene TRBV20-1, with 9 nucleotides matching TRBD1. CDR1 is DFQATT, CDR2 SNEGSKA, per germline (reference sequence). V was pared by 1 base and J by 1 base, with 4 bases of the junction left unmatched. This CDR3 region has 16 residues.

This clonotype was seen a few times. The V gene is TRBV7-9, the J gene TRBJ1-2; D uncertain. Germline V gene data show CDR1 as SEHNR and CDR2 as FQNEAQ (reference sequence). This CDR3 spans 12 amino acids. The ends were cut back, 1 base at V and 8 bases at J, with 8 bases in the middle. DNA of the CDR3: TGTGCCAGCAGCTTAGATGGGGAAGGCTACACCTTC. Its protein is CASSLDGEGYTF.